A selection of T cell receptor beta chains follows, all from one sample in a study of blood T cell repertoires in COVID-19. The method was immunoSEQ multiplex PCR; TCRdb's version includes in-frame clones alone and lacks a portion of them. Among about 150,000 clones listed, roughly 80% were seen once. Sequenced input: PBMCs or T cells enriched from blood (not recorded which). The source of these receptors is a man over 45 who had recovered from COVID-19. Both conserved end residues are part of each CDR3. A D gene is named only where the DNA matches it firmly. The size of a clone is reported for some rows only, either as once, few or many, or as a class for expanded clones.

>TRBV30|TRBD1|TRBJ1-1|-
CAWSLSGTGLAEAFF
TGTGCCTGGAGTCTCTCCGGGACAGGGCTTGCTGAAGCTTTCTTT
>TRBV4-1|-|TRBJ2-3|-
CASSPRVSIDTQYF
TGCGCCAGCAGCCCCCGGGTGAGCATAGATACGCAGTATTTT
>TRBV19|-|TRBJ1-6|once
CASSIDPRALNSPLHF
TGTGCCAGTAGTATTGATCCCAGGGCCCTTAATTCACCCCTCCACTTT
>TRBV27|TRBD1|TRBJ1-5|-
CASWTGGGQPQHF
TGTGCCAGCTGGACAGGGGGCGGACAGCCCCAGCATTTT
>TRBV19|TRBD1|TRBJ1-2|few
CATRGTAPGLYYGYTF
TGTGCCACCCGCGGGACAGCACCAGGCTTGTATTATGGCTACACCTTC
>TRBV3-1/TRBV3-2|TRBD1|TRBJ1-2|-
CASSQSPGTGGYGYTF
TGTGCCAGCAGCCAATCACCCGGGACAGGGGGGTATGGCTACACCTTC
>TRBV9|-|TRBJ1-6|-
CASSVVLNSPLHF
TGTGCCAGCAGCGTAGTATTAAATTCACCCCTCCACTTT
>TRBV20-1|TRBD1|TRBJ2-3|-
CSASFGQGGFTQYF
TGCAGTGCTAGTTTCGGACAGGGGGGGTTTACGCAGTATTTT
>TRBV6-5|-|TRBJ2-3|once
CATTPRSTDTQYF
TGTGCCACCACCCCCAGGAGCACAGATACGCAGTATTTT
>TRBV7-6|TRBD1|TRBJ2-1|-
CASSGDRGRKDEQFF
TGTGCCAGCAGTGGGGACAGGGGGCGTAAAGATGAGCAGTTCTTC
>TRBV5-6|TRBD1|TRBJ1-2|-
CASSRRDRSYGYTF
TGTGCCAGCAGCCGACGGGACAGGTCATATGGCTACACCTTC
>TRBV6-1|-|TRBJ2-1|-
CASSEAGETRQFF
TGTGCCAGCAGTGAAGCGGGCGAGACTAGGCAGTTCTTC
>TRBV18|TRBD2|TRBJ2-2|-
CASSTTGTSGTRELFF
TGTGCCAGCTCAACTACCGGGACTAGCGGGACAAGGGAGCTGTTTTTT
>TRBV6-1|TRBD1|TRBJ2-2|-
CASSVVVDRANTGELFF
TGTGCCAGCAGTGTCGTGGTCGACAGGGCGAACACCGGGGAGCTGTTTTTT
>TRBV3-1/TRBV3-2|-|TRBJ2-7|few
CASSPQRPGGSYEQYF
TGTGCCAGCAGCCCGCAGAGGCCAGGGGGGTCCTACGAGCAGTACTTC
>TRBV7-2|-|TRBJ2-3|-
CASSSTRGAGRDTQYF
TGTGCCAGCAGTTCGACGCGGGGCGCGGGTAGAGATACGCAGTATTTT
>TRBV7-2|-|TRBJ1-1|once
CASSLDRAPPRAFF
TGTGCCAGCAGCTTGGACAGAGCCCCGCCACGGGCTTTCTTT
>TRBV6-1|-|TRBJ1-1|-
CASSEEGGGNGEAFF
TGTGCCAGCAGTGAAGAGGGGGGGGGTAATGGTGAAGCTTTCTTT
>TRBV9|TRBD1|TRBJ1-4|-
CASSGTGGGEKLFF
TGTGCCAGCAGCGGGACAGGGGGCGGTGAAAAACTGTTTTTT